The 15 T cell receptor beta chains below all came from one sample that was sequenced in a study of cytomegalovirus exposure and HLA in healthy donors. PCR primers comprised 60 Vbeta and 13 Jbeta primers. Clones were sequenced by immunoSEQ multiplex PCR, and TCRdb holds only the in-frame ones, with some missing. This listing includes more than 100,000 clones. The sequencing sample was made of PBMCs. The receptors stem from a woman in her 40s in good health and CMV-seronegative.

This chain uses TRBV27 with TRBJ2-7; TRBD1 aligns across 7 bases. CDR1 is MNHEY, CDR2 SMNVEV, per germline (reference sequence). V was pared by 3 bases and J by 4 bases, with 6 bases of the junction left unmatched. This CDR3 is 14 amino acids long. CDR3 amino acids: CASSFWDRTYEQYF. The CDR3, as DNA: TGTGCCAGCAGTTTCTGGGACAGAACTTACGAGCAGTACTTC.

J is TRBJ2-3 and V is TRBV5-4, with 9 bases matching TRBD1. From germline, CDR1 is SGHNT and CDR2 YYREEE (reference sequence). This CDR3 comprises 16 residues. Trimming cost V 5 bases and J 0 bases; bases outside gene matches: 7. The CDR3, as DNA: TGTGCCAGCAGTCAGAGGACAGGGGTTAGCACAGATACGCAGTATTTT. This translates into CASSQRTGVSTDTQYF.

This chain connects TRBV2 to TRBJ1-6; no definite D call. This CDR3 has 15 residues. Trimming cost V 1 base and J 7 bases, with 11 bases left between them. Per the germline V gene, CDR1 is SNHLY and CDR2 is FYNNEI. CDR3 protein: CASSEVGQDNSPLHF. Written as DNA, the CDR3 is TGTGCCAGCAGTGAAGTGGGCCAAGACAATTCACCCCTCCACTTT.

The chain recombines TRBV5-6 with TRBJ1-6; 8 bases are shared with TRBD1. The CDR3 length is 14 residues. The germline CDR1 and CDR2 sequences are SGHDT and YYEEEE. The trim removed 7 bases at V and 7 bases at J, leaving 7 bases unmatched. The CDR3, as DNA: TGTGCCAGCTTCCAGGGGGCGCAAAATTCACCCCTCCACTTT. Its translation is CASFQGAQNSPLHF. Filled out from reference TRBV5-6 and TRBJ1-6, the complete variable domain reads DAGVTQSPTHLIKTRGQQVTLRCSPKSGHDTVSWYQQALGQGPQFIFQYYEEEERQRGNFPDRFSGHQFPNYSSELNVNALLLGDSALYLCASFQGAQNSPLHFGNGTRLTVT.

This rearrangement joins TRBV6-5 to TRBJ1-1, with TRBD1 matching 9 bases. The V and J ends lost 7 bases and 5 bases, in that order; junction bases with no gene match: 8. This CDR3 spans 14 amino acids. Per the germline V gene, CDR1 is MNHEY and CDR2 is SVGAGI. The CDR3 DNA sequence: TGTGCCAGCAAGCTCCGACAGGGGGTTACTGAAGCTTTCTTT. Protein sequence: CASKLRQGVTEAFF.

In nucleotides, the CDR3 is TGTGCCAGCAGCCAACAAATCACGGGGGAGACCCAGTACTTC. This codes for CASSQQITGETQYF. The chain uses TRBV14 and TRBJ2-5, with D possibly being TRBD2 (5 bases). The CDR3 length is 14 residues. Germline V gene lookup returns CDR1 SGHDN and CDR2 FVKESK. V lost 2 bases to trimming and J lost 5 bases, with 12 bases between them.

The J gene is TRBJ2-3, the V gene TRBV19; TRBD2 matches at 9 bases. There are 16 residues in the CDR3. Germline CDR1 and CDR2: LNHDA and SQIVND (reference sequence). The V gene end was trimmed by 6 bases and the J gene end by 1 base; junction bases not matched to a gene: 8. The CDR3 sequence is CASRLSGGLGTDTQYF. CDR3 bases: TGTGCCAGTAGACTGAGCGGGGGGCTCGGCACAGATACGCAGTATTTT.

V and J are TRBV5-1 and TRBJ1-4; 9 bases align to TRBD1. The CDR3 covers 17 residues. Trimming at V came to 4 bases and at J to 0 bases, leaving 7 bases not matched to a gene. Germline CDR1 reads SGHRS; CDR2 reads YFSETQ. DNA of the CDR3: TGCGCCAGCAGCACGGACAGGGGCTTTGCAACTAATGAAAAACTGTTTTTT. Its translation is CASSTDRGFATNEKLFF.

V and J are TRBV10-3 and TRBJ1-6; 7 bases fit TRBD1. Germline CDR1 ENHRY, CDR2 SYGVKD. After removal of 7 bases from V and 6 bases from J, the junction contained 3 bases not matched to a gene. The CDR3 sequence is 13 residues long. The CDR3 coding sequence is TGTGCCATCACGGGACAGACTAATTCACCCCTCCACTTT. It translates to CAITGQTNSPLHF.

In DNA form, the CDR3 reads TGTGCCAGCACACCGGGACAGGTGGAAAAACTGTTTTTT. Its protein product is CASTPGQVEKLFF. The rearrangement joins TRBV6-6 to TRBJ1-4, with 8 bases matching TRBD1. V lost 7 bases and J lost 8; bases outside the gene matches: 6. This CDR3 is 13 amino acids long. CDR1 is MNHNY and CDR2 is SVGAGI in the germline V gene (reference sequence).

The V call is TRBV7-8, the J call TRBJ1-3; D is unclear. Germline assignment: CDR1 SGHVS and CDR2 FQNEAQ. The CDR3 contains 15 residues. Trimming removed 5 bases from V and 2 bases from J, with 13 bases in between. DNA of the CDR3: TGTGCCAGCAGCCTCATGACGCGGGCTGGAAACACCATATATTTT. This codes for CASSLMTRAGNTIYF.

This chain links TRBV7-9 with TRBJ2-5; the D gene is possibly TRBD2 (5 bases). This CDR3 comprises 15 residues. Looked up from germline, CDR1 is SEHNR and CDR2 is FQNEAQ (reference sequence). Trimming took 1 base from V and 3 from J, leaving 12 bases between them. CDR3 DNA sequence: TGTGCCAGCAGCTTAGTTGGCGGGTTAAAAGAGACCCAGTACTTC. Translation gives CASSLVGGLKETQYF.

V is TRBV5-1 and J is TRBJ2-7; unclear D gene. The CDR3 extends over 13 amino acids. CDR1 and CDR2 (germline): SGHRS, YFSETQ. V was shortened by 0 bases and J by 7 bases, with 11 bases between the two germline ends. CDR3 protein: CASSLEEAREQYF. CDR3 in DNA: TGCGCCAGCAGCTTGGAGGAAGCGAGGGAGCAGTACTTC.

This chain connects TRBV20-1 to TRBJ1-2; D not certain. CDR3 length: 11 amino acids. V was cut by 6 bases and J by 8 bases, with 13 bases left in between. Germline values: CDR1 DFQATT, CDR2 SNEGSKA (reference sequence). The CDR3 reads CSATGSGGYTF. CDR3 in DNA: TGCAGTGCAACGGGGTCCGGGGGCTACACCTTC.

CDR3 sequence reads: CATSYRGSQYF. As DNA, the CDR3 is TGTGCCACCTCATACAGGGGAAGCCAGTACTTC. This sequence joins TRBV5-6 and TRBJ2-5; 7 positions match TRBD1. The CDR3 loop spans 11 amino acids. Trimming at V came to 9 bases and at J to 10 bases, leaving 9 bases not matched to a gene. Germline lookup yields CDR1 SGHDT and CDR2 YYEEEE.